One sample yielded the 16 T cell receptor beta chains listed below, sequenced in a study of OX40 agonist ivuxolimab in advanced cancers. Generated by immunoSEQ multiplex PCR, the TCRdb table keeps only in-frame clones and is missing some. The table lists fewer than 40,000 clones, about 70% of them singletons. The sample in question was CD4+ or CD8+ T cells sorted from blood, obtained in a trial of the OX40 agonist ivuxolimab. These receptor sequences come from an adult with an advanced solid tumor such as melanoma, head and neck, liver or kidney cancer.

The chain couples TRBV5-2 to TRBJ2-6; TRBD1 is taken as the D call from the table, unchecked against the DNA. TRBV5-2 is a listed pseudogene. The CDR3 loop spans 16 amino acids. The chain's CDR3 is CASNTSTQSRANVLTF. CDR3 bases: TGTGCCAGCAACACAAGTACACAAAGTCGGGCCAACGTCCTGACTTTC.

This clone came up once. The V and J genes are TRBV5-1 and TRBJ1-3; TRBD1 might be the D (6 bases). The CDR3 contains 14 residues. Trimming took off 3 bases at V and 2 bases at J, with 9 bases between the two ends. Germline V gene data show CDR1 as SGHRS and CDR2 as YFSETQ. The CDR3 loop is CASSSTGPGNTIYF. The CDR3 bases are TGCGCCAGCAGCTCGACAGGTCCTGGAAACACCATATATTTT.

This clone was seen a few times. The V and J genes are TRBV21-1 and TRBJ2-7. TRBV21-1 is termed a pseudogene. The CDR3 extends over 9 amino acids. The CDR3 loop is CATSPGQYV. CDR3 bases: TGTGCCACCTCCCCCGGGCAGTACGTC.

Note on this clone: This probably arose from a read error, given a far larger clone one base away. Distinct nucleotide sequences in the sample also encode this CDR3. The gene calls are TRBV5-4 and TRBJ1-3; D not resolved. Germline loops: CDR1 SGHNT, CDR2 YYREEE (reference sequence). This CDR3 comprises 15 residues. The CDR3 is CASSLDGHSGNTIYF. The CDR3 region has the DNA TGTGCCAGCAGTTTGGACGGCCACTCTGGAAACACCATATATTTT. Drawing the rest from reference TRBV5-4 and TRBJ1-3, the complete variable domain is ETGVTQSPTHLIKTRGQQVTLRCSSQSGHNTVSWYQQALGQGPQFIFQYYREEENGRGNFPPRFSGLQFPNYSSELNVNALELDDSALYLCASSLDGHSGNTIYFGEGSWLTVV.

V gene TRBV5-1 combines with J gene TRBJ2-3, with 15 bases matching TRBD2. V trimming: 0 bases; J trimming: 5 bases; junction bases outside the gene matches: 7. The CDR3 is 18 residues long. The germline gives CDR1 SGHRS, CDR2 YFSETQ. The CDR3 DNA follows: TGCGCCAGCAGCTTGGGTTGGACTAGCGGGGGGGCTGGAGATACGCAGTATTTT. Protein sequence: CASSLGWTSGGAGDTQYF.

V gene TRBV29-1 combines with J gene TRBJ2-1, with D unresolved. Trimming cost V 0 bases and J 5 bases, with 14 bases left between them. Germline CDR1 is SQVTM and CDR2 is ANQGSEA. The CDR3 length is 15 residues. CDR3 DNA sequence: TGCAGCGTTGAAGATCCTGGGGAAGTAAACAATGAGCAGTTCTTC. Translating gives CSVEDPGEVNNEQFF.

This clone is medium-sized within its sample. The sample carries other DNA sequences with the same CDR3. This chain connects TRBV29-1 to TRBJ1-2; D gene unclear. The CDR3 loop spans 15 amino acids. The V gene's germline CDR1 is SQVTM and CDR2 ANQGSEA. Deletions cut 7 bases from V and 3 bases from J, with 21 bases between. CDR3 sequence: CSALEPGRRDYGYTF. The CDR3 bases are TGCAGCGCTCTCGAACCCGGGCGTAGGGACTATGGCTACACCTTC.

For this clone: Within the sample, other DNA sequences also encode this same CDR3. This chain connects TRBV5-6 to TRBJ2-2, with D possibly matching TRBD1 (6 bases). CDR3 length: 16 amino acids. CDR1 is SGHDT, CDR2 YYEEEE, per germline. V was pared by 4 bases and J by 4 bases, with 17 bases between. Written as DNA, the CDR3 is TGTGCCAGCAGCGTCCCCCGGGACACCATCACCGGGGAGCTGTTTTTT. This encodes CASSVPRDTITGELFF.

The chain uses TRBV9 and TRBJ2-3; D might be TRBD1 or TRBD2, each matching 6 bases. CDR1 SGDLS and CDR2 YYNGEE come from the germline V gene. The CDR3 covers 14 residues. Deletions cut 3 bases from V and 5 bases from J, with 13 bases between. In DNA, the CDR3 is TGTGCCAGCAGCGCAGAGGGGGGAAGAGATACGCAGTATTTT. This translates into CASSAEGGRDTQYF.

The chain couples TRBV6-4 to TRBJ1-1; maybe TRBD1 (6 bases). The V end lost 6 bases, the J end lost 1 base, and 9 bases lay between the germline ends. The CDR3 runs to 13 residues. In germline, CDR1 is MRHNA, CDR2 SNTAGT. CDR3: CASSRDKNTEAFF. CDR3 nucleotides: TGTGCCAGCAGCCGGGACAAGAACACTGAAGCTTTCTTT.

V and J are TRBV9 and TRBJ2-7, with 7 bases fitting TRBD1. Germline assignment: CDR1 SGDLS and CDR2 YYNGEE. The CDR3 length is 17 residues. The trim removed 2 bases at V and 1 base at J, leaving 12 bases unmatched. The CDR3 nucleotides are TGTGCCAGCAGCGTCCACAGGGGCCAGGCGGCTTCCTACGAGCAGTACGTC. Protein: CASSVHRGQAASYEQYV.

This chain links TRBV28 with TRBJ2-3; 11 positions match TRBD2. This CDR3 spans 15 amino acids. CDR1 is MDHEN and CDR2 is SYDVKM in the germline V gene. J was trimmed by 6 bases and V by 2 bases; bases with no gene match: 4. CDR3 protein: CASSLTSGGYDTQYF. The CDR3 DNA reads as TGTGCCAGCAGTTTAACTAGCGGGGGCTACGATACGCAGTATTTT.

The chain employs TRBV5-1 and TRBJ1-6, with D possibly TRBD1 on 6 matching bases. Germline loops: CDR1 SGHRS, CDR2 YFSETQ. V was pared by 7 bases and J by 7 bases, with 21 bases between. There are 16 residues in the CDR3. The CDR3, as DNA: TGCGCCAGCGGTTCAGGGGTGGGAAATACGAATTCACCCCTCCACTTT. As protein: CASGSGVGNTNSPLHF.

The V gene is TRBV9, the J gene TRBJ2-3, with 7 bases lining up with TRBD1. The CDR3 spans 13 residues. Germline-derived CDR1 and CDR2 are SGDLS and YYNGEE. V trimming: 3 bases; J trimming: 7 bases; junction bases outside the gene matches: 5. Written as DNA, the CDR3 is TGTGCCAGCAGCGCACAGGGGAGAAATACGCAGTATTTT. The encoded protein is CASSAQGRNTQYF.

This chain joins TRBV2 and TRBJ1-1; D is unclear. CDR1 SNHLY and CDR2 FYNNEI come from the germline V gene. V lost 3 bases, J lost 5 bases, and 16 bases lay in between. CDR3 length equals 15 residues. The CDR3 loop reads CASSEWSGGGTEAFF. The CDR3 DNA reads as TGTGCCAGCAGTGAGTGGTCAGGCGGAGGGACTGAAGCTTTCTTT.

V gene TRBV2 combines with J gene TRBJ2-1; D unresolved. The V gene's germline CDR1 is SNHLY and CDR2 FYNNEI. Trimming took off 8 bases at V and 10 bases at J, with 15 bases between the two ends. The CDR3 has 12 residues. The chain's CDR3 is CASGERRWEQFF. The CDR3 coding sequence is TGTGCCAGCGGGGAACGACGGTGGGAGCAGTTCTTC. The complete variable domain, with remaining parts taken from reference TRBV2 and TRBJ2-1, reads EPEVTQTPSHQVTQMGQEVILRCVPISNHLYFYWYRQILGQKVEFLVSFYNNEISEKSEIFDDQFSVERPDGSNFTLKIRSTKLEDSAMYFCASGERRWEQFFGPGTRLTVL.